This T cell receptor (beta chain) emerged from a study of T cell changes during pregnancy in multiple sclerosis. Clones were read by immunoSEQ multiplex PCR, and TCRdb kept only the in-frame ones, dropping some. This sample yields roughly 93,000 clones, of which 85% to 95% are seen a single time; around 2% belongs to the top ten. This clonotype originated in a female donor with multiple sclerosis, enrolled in a pregnancy study. This specimen was peripheral blood, taken after pregnancy.

The CDR3 region has the DNA TGTGCCAGCAGTCCACGGTGGGGACAGTATGGCTACACCTTC. This gives the protein CASSPRWGQYGYTF. The rearrangement links TRBV6-1 to TRBJ1-2, with 7 bases aligning to TRBD1. The CDR3 contains 14 residues. With V trimmed by 5 bases and J by 5 bases, 8 bases remained unmatched. From germline, CDR1 is MNHNS and CDR2 SASEGT.